These 27 T cell receptor beta chains came from one sample sequenced in a study of shared clonotypes between healthy human individuals. Assay: immunoSEQ multiplex PCR; the TCRdb copy retains only in-frame clones and omits some. The table includes 2,500,000 or so clones, less than 95% detected once. Sequencing was performed on naive CD4+ T cells from PBMCs. As to subset: CD45RA+ positively selected. All receptors come from a man younger than 35 in good health. Some clones in this sample may be carry-over from other donors' samples.

This sequence joins TRBV6-1 and TRBJ1-1; maybe TRBD1 (6 bases). Germline V gene data show CDR1 as MNHNS and CDR2 as SASEGT. The CDR3 covers 12 residues. CDR3: CTARGRWTEAFF. DNA of the CDR3: TGTACCGCCAGGGGAAGGTGGACTGAAGCTTTCTTT.

This clone was detected once. The J gene is TRBJ1-2, the V gene TRBV29-1, with D possibly TRBD1 on 5 matching bases. V was shortened by 6 bases and J by 4 bases, with 18 bases between the two germline ends. The CDR3 contains 14 residues. From germline, CDR1 is SQVTM and CDR2 ANQGSEA. As DNA, the CDR3 is TGCAGCGTGGCCTTACAGGTGGTGGGCTATGGCTACACCTTC. Translated: CSVALQVVGYGYTF.

With respect to this clone: The sample has other DNA sequences that encode this CDR3 too. The chain carries TRBV9 and TRBJ1-1; D not certain. With 0 bases removed from V and 1 base from J, the gap between germline ends came to 7 bases. The CDR3 has 14 amino acids. In germline, CDR1 is SGDLS, CDR2 YYNGEE. The CDR3 DNA follows: TGTGCCAGCAGCGTAGGTCCCCAGAACACTGAAGCTTTCTTT. As protein: CASSVGPQNTEAFF.

The chain carries TRBV7-2 and TRBJ2-2, with D perhaps being TRBD1 or TRBD2 (5 bases each). This CDR3 is built from 15 residues. V was trimmed by 3 bases and J by 2 bases, leaving 10 bases between them. Germline V gives CDR1 SGHTA, CDR2 FQGNSA. CDR3 nucleotide sequence: TGTGCCAGCAGCTTGGGGACGGTCAACACCGGGGAGCTGTTTTTT. Protein product: CASSLGTVNTGELFF.

V usage is TRBV5-4 and J usage is TRBJ2-2; weak D call: TRBD2 (6 bases). The CDR3 consists of 15 residues. V lost 5 bases to trimming and J lost 0 bases, with 11 bases between them. Germline V gene lookup returns CDR1 SGHNT and CDR2 YYREEE (reference sequence). The CDR3 sequence: CASSSSAANTGELFF. The CDR3 DNA is TGTGCCAGCAGTTCTAGCGCCGCGAACACCGGGGAGCTGTTTTTT.

This clone has a single count. Written as DNA, the CDR3 is TGTGCCAGCAGCCCCCGGGACACGTCCTACAATGAGCAGTTCTTC. Encoded protein: CASSPRDTSYNEQFF. The chain combines TRBV5-4 with TRBJ2-1; weak D call: TRBD1 (6 bases). V lost 4 bases, J lost 1 base, and 12 bases lay in between. CDR1 and CDR2 (germline): SGHNT, YYREEE (reference sequence). The CDR3 is made up of 15 amino acids.

The chain links TRBV9 to TRBJ1-1, with D possibly being TRBD1 (5 bases). The CDR3 has 20 residues. Germline CDR1 SGDLS, CDR2 YYNGEE. V lost 0 bases to trimming and J lost 0 bases, with 24 bases between them. In DNA, the CDR3 is TGTGCCAGCAGCGTAGAGAGGGGACCCTTTGCCTCAGGTTTGAACACTGAAGCTTTCTTT. Translating gives CASSVERGPFASGLNTEAFF.

The chain links TRBV6-5 to TRBJ2-7; TRBD1 or TRBD2 may be the D gene (6 bases each). This CDR3 comprises 13 residues. Trimming stripped 6 bases from V and 2 bases from J, with 11 bases between. The germline V gene has CDR1 MNHEY and CDR2 SVGAGI. The CDR3 protein is CASRPRGAYEQYF. CDR3 DNA: TGTGCCAGCAGACCTAGGGGGGCCTACGAGCAGTACTTC.

V gene TRBV5-4 combines with J gene TRBJ2-5; 8 positions agree with TRBD2. The CDR3 runs 15 residues. Trimming removed 2 bases from V and 10 bases from J; junction bases left unmatched: 13. The germline gives CDR1 SGHNT, CDR2 YYREEE (reference sequence). CDR3: CASSFAAGAGGDQYF. The CDR3 region has the DNA TGTGCCAGCAGCTTCGCGGCGGGTGCCGGGGGGGACCAGTACTTC.

The rearrangement links TRBV7-2 to TRBJ1-2; D possibly corresponds to TRBD1 (5 bases). The germline CDR1 and CDR2 sequences are SGHTA and FQGNSA. CDR3 length equals 18 residues. V was cut by 3 bases and J by 3 bases, with 23 bases left in between. For the CDR3, the DNA is TGTGCCAGCAGCTTCGGCCTGGTATTCCAGGGACCGTACTATGGCTACACCTTC. It is translated as CASSFGLVFQGPYYGYTF.

This chain connects TRBV14 to TRBJ2-5; no clear D gene. V was clipped by 3 bases and J by 2 bases, with 7 bases between them. The CDR3 runs to 13 residues. Germline V lookup: CDR1 SGHDN, CDR2 FVKESK. In DNA form, the CDR3 reads TGTGCCAGCAGCCACCGCATTCAAGAGACCCAGTACTTC. Translating gives CASSHRIQETQYF.

The chain links TRBV7-3 to TRBJ2-6, with D possibly matching TRBD1 (5 bases). This CDR3 spans 19 amino acids. Germline V lookup: CDR1 SGHTA, CDR2 FQGTGA. The V gene lost 6 bases and the J gene lost 3 bases, with 24 bases spanning the gap. The CDR3 bases are TGTGCCAGCAGGTTCCCCCAAGGGGCAGGTACTCATGGGGCCAACGTCCTGACTTTC. Encoded protein: CASRFPQGAGTHGANVLTF.

This chain uses TRBV19 with TRBJ2-3, with 14 nucleotides matching TRBD2. The V segment lost 2 bases and the J segment 7 bases; nucleotides outside the gene matches: 11. Germline CDR1 is LNHDA and CDR2 is SQIVND (reference sequence). The CDR3 runs 18 residues. This chain's CDR3 is CASSIRRGLAGVFNTQYF. In nucleotides, the CDR3 is TGTGCCAGTAGTATACGAAGGGGACTAGCGGGAGTTTTTAATACGCAGTATTTT.

V is TRBV25-1 and J is TRBJ2-7; 11 bases map to TRBD2. CDR3 size: 15 residues. Trimming removed 4 bases from V and 2 bases from J; junction bases left unmatched: 4. CDR1 and CDR2 from the germline V gene are MGHDK and SYGVNS. The CDR3, as DNA: TGTGCCAGCAGTGCTGGGACTAGCGGCACCTACGAGCAGTACTTC. It specifies CASSAGTSGTYEQYF.

This sequence joins TRBV2 and TRBJ2-5; 7 bases agree with TRBD1. V trimming: 5 bases; J trimming: 8 bases; junction bases outside the gene matches: 14. The CDR3 covers 15 residues. The germline V gene encodes CDR1 SNHLY and CDR2 FYNNEI. The CDR3 nucleotides are TGTGCCAGCAGTTACAGGGGCGCCCACCAGGACACCCAGTACTTC. Translation gives CASSYRGAHQDTQYF.

This clone was seen a single time. The chain couples TRBV10-3 to TRBJ2-3; D not resolved. Deletions cut 6 bases from V and 2 bases from J, with 9 bases between. CDR3 size: 13 residues. Germline CDR1 is ENHRY and CDR2 is SYGVKD. The chain's CDR3 is CAIRKVDTDTQYF. The DNA for the CDR3 is TGTGCCATCAGAAAGGTGGACACAGATACGCAGTATTTT.

This clone was picked up a small number of times. This chain links TRBV29-1 with TRBJ1-1; TRBD1 is a possible D gene (5 bases). V was trimmed by 5 bases and J by 1 base, leaving 11 bases between them. Per the germline V gene, CDR1 is SQVTM and CDR2 is ANQGSEA. There are 13 residues in the CDR3. The CDR3 region is CSVWGRENTEAFF. The CDR3 DNA reads as TGCAGCGTTTGGGGCAGGGAGAACACTGAAGCTTTCTTT. Drawing the rest from reference TRBV29-1 and TRBJ1-1, the complete variable domain is SAVISQKPSRDICQRGTSLTIQCQVDSQVTMMFWYRQQPGQSLTLIATANQGSEATYESGFVIDKFPISRPNLTFSTLTVSNMSPEDSSIYLCSVWGRENTEAFFGQGTRLTVV.

The J gene is TRBJ1-3, the V gene TRBV5-4; perhaps TRBD1 as D (6 bases). The CDR3 extends over 15 amino acids. The germline V gene has CDR1 SGHNT and CDR2 YYREEE (reference sequence). Trimming shortened V by 3 bases and J by 0 bases, and 10 bases separated the two germline ends. The CDR3 nucleotides are TGTGCCAGCAGCTACGGACAGCGCTCTGGAAACACCATATATTTT. Its translation is CASSYGQRSGNTIYF.

This rearrangement joins TRBV6-5 to TRBJ2-1; D uncertain. In germline, CDR1 is MNHEY, CDR2 SVGAGI. The CDR3 extends over 15 amino acids. The V end lost 4 bases, the J end lost 2 bases, and 12 bases lay between the germline ends. The CDR3 nucleotides read TGTGCCAGCAGTTCGGGCCTCGGGCCCTACAATGAGCAGTTCTTC. Translated, it gives CASSSGLGPYNEQFF.

V gene TRBV7-7 combines with J gene TRBJ2-2, with D maybe TRBD1 (6 bases). Trimming left V 2 bases short and J 7 bases short, with 8 bases between. There are 13 residues in the CDR3. Germline CDR1 SSHAT, CDR2 FNYEAQ (reference sequence). The CDR3 loop reads CASSLSGVGELFF. The CDR3 DNA reads as TGTGCCAGCAGCTTATCAGGGGTCGGGGAGCTGTTTTTT.

The V call is TRBV2, the J call TRBJ2-1, with 14 bases aligning to TRBD2. The CDR3 runs to 14 residues. V lost 7 bases and J lost 9; bases outside the gene matches: 5. CDR1 and CDR2 from the germline V gene are SNHLY and FYNNEI. The DNA of the CDR3 is TGTGCCAGCAAAGGGACTAGCGGGGGTGGTGAGCAGTTCTTC. Translated: CASKGTSGGGEQFF.

The V call is TRBV6-5, the J call TRBJ2-7, with TRBD1 identical over 9 bases. In germline, CDR1 is MNHEY, CDR2 SVGAGI. J lost 5 bases, V lost 7 bases, and 6 bases had no gene match. The CDR3 extends over 13 amino acids. The CDR3 nucleotides are TGTGCCAGCACCGGGACAGGGAGCGACGAGCAGTACTTC. The encoded protein is CASTGTGSDEQYF.

In DNA form, the CDR3 reads TGTGCCAGTAGTAAAGGACTAGCGAGTCAAGAGACCCAGTACTTC. Protein product: CASSKGLASQETQYF. The chain uses TRBV19 and TRBJ2-5; 9 bases match TRBD2. CDR3 length: 15 residues. Trimming took 4 bases from V and 2 from J; bases not matched to a gene: 5. In germline, CDR1 is LNHDA, CDR2 SQIVND (reference sequence).

The chain couples TRBV2 to TRBJ1-2; the match to TRBD1 covers 7 bases. The V gene end was trimmed by 1 base and the J gene end by 8 bases; junction bases not matched to a gene: 7. CDR3 length: 14 amino acids. The germline gives CDR1 SNHLY, CDR2 FYNNEI. The CDR3 sequence is CASSEGTGGDGYTF. As DNA, the CDR3 is TGTGCCAGCAGTGAAGGGACAGGAGGAGACGGCTACACCTTC.

The chain combines TRBV7-9 with TRBJ2-1, with 11 bases lining up with TRBD2. V was pared by 5 bases and J by 6 bases, with 6 bases of the junction left unmatched. The CDR3 contains 15 residues. The germline V gene has CDR1 SEHNR and CDR2 FQNEAQ (reference sequence). CDR3 sequence (DNA): TGTGCCAGCAGCAAGCCCGGGACTAGCGGCAATGAGCAGTTCTTC. It encodes CASSKPGTSGNEQFF.

This clone was recorded only once. The chain has TRBV27 and TRBJ2-7; 9 bases fit TRBD2. V gave up 3 bases and J gave up 6 bases; unmatched junction bases: 21. Germline V gives CDR1 MNHEY, CDR2 SMNVEV (reference sequence). CDR3 length: 19 residues. CDR3 loop: CASSFSIPSPSGASGEQYF. DNA of the CDR3: TGTGCCAGCAGTTTCTCTATCCCCTCCCCTAGCGGGGCTTCTGGCGAGCAGTACTTC.

The J gene is TRBJ1-4, the V gene TRBV28, with D tentatively TRBD1 (5 bases). The CDR3 covers 15 residues. The germline V and J ends were trimmed by 5 bases and 4 bases, with 14 bases remaining between them. Germline V gives CDR1 MDHEN, CDR2 SYDVKM. CDR3 nucleotide sequence: TGTGCCAGCAGTGGACCCGGGACGTATAATGAAAAACTGTTTTTT. Amino acid sequence: CASSGPGTYNEKLFF.